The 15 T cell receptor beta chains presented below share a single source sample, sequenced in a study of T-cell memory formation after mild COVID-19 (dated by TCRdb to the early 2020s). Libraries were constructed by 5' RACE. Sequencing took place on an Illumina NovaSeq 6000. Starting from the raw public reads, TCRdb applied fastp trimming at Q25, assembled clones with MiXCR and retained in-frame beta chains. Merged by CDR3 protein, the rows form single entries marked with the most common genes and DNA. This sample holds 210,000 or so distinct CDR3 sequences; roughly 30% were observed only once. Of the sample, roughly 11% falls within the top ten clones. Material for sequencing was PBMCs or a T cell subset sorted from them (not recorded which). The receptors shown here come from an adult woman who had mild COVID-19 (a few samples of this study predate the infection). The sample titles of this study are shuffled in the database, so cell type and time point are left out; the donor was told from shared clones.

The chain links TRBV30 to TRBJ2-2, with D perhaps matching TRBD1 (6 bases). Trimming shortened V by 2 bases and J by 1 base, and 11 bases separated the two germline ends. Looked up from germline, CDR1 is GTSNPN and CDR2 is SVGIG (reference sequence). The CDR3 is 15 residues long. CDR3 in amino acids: CAWSLLGQNTGELFF. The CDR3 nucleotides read TGTGCCTGGAGTCTTCTGGGACAGAACACCGGGGAGCTGTTTTTT.

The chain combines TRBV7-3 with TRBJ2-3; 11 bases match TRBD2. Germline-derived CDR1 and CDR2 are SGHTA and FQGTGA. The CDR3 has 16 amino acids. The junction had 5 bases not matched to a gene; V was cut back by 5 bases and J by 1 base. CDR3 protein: CASSPILAGGTDTQYF. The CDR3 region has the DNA TGTGCCAGCAGCCCAATACTAGCGGGAGGCACAGATACGCAGTATTTT.

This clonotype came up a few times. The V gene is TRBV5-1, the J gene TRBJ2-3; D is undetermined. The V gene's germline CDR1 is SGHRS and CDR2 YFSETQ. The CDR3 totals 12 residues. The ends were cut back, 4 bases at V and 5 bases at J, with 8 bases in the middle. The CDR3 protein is CASSGTGDTQYF. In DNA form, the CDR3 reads TGCGCCAGCAGCGGCACTGGAGATACGCAGTATTTT.

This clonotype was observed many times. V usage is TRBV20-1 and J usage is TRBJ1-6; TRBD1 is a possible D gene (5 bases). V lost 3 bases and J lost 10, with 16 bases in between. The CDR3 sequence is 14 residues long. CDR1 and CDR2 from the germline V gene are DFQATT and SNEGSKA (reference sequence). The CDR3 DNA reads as TGCAGTGCTAGCGAGGCAGGGAAAGAATCACCCCTCCACTTT. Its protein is CSASEAGKESPLHF.

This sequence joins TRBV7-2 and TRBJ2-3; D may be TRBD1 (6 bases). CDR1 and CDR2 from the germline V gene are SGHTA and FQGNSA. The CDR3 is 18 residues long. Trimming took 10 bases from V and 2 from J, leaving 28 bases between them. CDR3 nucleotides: TGTGCCACAACCATCTCCCGGGACACCCTGCGCCCCACAGATACGCAGTATTTT. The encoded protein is CATTISRDTLRPTDTQYF.

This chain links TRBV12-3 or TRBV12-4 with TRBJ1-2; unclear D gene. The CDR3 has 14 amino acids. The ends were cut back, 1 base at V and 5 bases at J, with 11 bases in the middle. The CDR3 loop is CASSLVSEIYGYTF. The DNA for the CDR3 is TGTGCCAGCAGTTTAGTCTCGGAAATATATGGCTACACCTTC.

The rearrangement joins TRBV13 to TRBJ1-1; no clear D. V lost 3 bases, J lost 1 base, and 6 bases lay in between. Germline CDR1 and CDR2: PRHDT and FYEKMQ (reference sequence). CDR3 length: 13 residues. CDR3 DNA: TGTGCCAGCAGCTTTGCCAGGAACACTGAAGCTTTCTTT. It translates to CASSFARNTEAFF.

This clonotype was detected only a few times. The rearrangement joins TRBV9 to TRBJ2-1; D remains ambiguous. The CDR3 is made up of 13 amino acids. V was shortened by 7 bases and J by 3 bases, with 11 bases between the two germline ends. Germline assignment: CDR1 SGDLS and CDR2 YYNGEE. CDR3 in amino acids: CASLRPGYNEQFF. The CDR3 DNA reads TGTGCCAGCCTACGACCGGGCTACAATGAGCAGTTCTTC.

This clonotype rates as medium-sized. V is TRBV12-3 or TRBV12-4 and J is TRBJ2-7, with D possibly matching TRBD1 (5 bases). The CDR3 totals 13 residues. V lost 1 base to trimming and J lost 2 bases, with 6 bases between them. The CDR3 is CASSLVDTYEQYF. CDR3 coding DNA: TGTGCCAGCAGTTTAGTGGACACCTACGAGCAGTACTTC.

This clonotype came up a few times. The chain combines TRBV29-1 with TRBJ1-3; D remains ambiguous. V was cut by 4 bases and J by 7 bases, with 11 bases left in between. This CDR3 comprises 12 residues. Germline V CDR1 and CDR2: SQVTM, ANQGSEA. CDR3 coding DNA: TGCAGCGTTGTAAGGCATGGGAACACCATATATTTT. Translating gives CSVVRHGNTIYF.

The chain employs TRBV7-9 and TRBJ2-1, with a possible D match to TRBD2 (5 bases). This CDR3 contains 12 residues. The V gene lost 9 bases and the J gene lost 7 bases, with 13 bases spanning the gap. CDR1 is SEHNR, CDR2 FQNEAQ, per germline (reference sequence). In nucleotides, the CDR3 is TGTGCCAGTCGGGGTACTGGGAATGAGCAGTTCTTC. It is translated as CASRGTGNEQFF. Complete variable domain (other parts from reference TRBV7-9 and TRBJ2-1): DTGVSQNPRHKITKRGQNVTFRCDPISEHNRLYWYRQTLGQGPEFLTYFQNEAQLEKSRLLSDRFSAERPKGSFSTLEIQRTEQGDSAMYLCASRGTGNEQFFGPGTRLTVL.

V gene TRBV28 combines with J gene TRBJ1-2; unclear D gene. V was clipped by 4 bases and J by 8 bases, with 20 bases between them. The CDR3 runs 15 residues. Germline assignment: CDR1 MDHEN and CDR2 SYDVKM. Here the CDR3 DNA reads TGTGCCAGCAGTTCCCCGGGTTCGGGCGGAGGGGGCTACACCTTC. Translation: CASSSPGSGGGGYTF.

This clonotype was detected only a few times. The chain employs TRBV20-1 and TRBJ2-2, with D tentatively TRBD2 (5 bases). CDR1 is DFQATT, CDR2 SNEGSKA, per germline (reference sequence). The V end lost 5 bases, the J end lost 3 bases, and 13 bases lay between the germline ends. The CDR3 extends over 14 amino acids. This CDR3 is CSAGRRTDTGELFF. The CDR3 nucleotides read TGCAGTGCTGGGCGGAGGACGGACACCGGGGAGCTGTTTTTT.

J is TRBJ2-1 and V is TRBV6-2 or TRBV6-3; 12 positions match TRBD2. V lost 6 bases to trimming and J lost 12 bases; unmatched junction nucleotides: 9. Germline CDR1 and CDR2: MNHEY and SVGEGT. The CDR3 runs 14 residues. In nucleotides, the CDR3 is TGTGCCAGCAGCCAGGGGACTAGCGGGCCCTTGCAGTTCTTC. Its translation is CASSQGTSGPLQFF.

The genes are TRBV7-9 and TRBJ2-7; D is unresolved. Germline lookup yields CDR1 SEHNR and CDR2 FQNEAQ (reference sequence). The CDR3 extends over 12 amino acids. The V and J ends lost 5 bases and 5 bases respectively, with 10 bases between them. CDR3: CASSLGVHEQYF. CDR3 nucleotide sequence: TGTGCCAGCAGCCTCGGCGTCCACGAGCAGTACTTC.